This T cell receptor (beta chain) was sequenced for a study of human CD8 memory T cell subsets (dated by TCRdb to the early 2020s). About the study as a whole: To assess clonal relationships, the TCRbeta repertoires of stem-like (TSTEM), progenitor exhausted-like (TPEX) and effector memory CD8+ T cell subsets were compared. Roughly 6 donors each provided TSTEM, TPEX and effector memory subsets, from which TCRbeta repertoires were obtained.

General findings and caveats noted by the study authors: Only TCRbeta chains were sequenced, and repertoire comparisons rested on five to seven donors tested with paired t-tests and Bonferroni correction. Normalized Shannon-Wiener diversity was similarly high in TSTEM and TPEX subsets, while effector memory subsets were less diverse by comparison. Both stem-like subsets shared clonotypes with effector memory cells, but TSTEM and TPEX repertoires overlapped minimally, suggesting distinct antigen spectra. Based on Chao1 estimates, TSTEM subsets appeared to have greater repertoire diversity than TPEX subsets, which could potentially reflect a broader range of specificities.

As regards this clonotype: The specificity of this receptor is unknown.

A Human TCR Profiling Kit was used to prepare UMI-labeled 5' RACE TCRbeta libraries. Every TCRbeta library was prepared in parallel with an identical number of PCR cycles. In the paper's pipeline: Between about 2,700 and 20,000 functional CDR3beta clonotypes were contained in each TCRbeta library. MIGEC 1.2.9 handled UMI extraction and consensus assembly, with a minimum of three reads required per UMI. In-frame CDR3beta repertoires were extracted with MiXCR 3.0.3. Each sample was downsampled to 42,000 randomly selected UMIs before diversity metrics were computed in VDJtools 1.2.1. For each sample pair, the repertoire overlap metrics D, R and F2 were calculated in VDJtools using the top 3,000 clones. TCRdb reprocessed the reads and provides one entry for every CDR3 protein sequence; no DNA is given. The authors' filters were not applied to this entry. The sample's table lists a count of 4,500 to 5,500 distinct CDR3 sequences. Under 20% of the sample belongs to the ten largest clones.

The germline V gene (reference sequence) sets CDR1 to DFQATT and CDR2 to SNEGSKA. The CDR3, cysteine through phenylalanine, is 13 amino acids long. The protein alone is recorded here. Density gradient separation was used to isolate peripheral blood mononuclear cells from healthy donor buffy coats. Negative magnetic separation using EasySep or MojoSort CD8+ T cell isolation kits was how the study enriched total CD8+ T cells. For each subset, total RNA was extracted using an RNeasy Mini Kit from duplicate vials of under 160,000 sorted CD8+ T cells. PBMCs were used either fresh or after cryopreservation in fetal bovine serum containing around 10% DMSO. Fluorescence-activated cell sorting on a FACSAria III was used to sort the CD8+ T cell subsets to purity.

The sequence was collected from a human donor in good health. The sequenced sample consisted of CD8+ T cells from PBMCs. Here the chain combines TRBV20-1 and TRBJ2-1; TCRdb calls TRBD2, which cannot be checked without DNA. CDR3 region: CSGLAGTYNEQFF.